This record looks at one T cell receptor beta chain sequence and its context. What it binds is not known. These data belong to a study of T cell responses to AZD1222 COVID-19 vaccine. Findings and caveats of the study: AZD1222 recipients seropositive at baseline numbered only six or seven. Compared with day 0, the breadth and depth of the Spike-specific TCR repertoire rose significantly after two doses of AZD1222.

Libraries were prepared by immunoSEQ multiplex PCR; TCRdb keeps only in-frame clonotypes and omits some of them. The table has 100,000 to 150,000 clones, roughly 85% seen once. The CDR3 totals 13 residues. The germline V and J ends were trimmed by 3 bases and 6 bases, with 13 bases remaining between them. Looked up from germline, CDR1 is DFQATT and CDR2 is SNEGSKA (reference sequence). The TCR was taken from an adult who received the AZD1222 COVID-19 vaccine. The V gene is TRBV20-1, the J gene TRBJ2-3; D unclear. The sequencing here drew on peripheral blood, taken 28 days after the second AZD1222 dose. The CDR3 DNA follows: TGCAGTGCTAGTTCCCTAGACGGGGATACGCAGTATTTT. Residues: CSASSLDGDTQYF.